This TCR beta chain was captured in a study of T-cell reconstitution after alpha-beta-depleted transplantation in children. From germline, CDR1 is MDHEN and CDR2 SYDVKM. The V end was cut by 5 bases, the J end by 6 bases, with 18 bases between. The CDR3 consists of 15 residues. Using unique molecular identifiers, the investigators prepared the TCRbeta library. One entry per CDR3 protein, called by TCRdb with MiXCR from the PCR reads. The sample lists about 500,000 distinct CDR3 sequences, about 33% occurring once. The chain joins TRBV28 to TRBJ2-3; D is perhaps TRBD2 (5 bases). This TCR was recovered from a human donor who donated a stem cell graft to a child with aplastic anemia. The specimen comprised PBMCs from the stem cell graft donor, sampled from the stem cell graft. CDR3 amino acids: CASSGLALRDDTQYF. The CDR3, as DNA: TGTGCCAGCAGTGGCCTAGCCCTCCGGGATGATACGCAGTATTTT. Supplemented by reference TRBV28 and TRBJ2-3, the full variable domain reads DVKVTQSSRYLVKRTGEKVFLECVQDMDHENMFWYRQDPGLGLRLIYFSYDVKMKEKGDIPEGYSVSREKKERFSLILESASTNQTSMYLCASSGLALRDDTQYFGPGTRLTVL.